The 11 T cell receptor beta chains below were found in one sample sequenced in a study of cytomegalovirus exposure and HLA in healthy donors. With 60 Vbeta and 13 Jbeta primers, the PCR was carried out. The assay was immunoSEQ multiplex PCR, and TCRdb's table has in-frame clones only and misses some. The sample lists approximately 190,000 clones; 87% were seen once. Source material: PBMCs. The receptors were gathered from a boy aged 2 to 9 in good health and CMV-seronegative.

The chain couples TRBV19 to TRBJ1-1; 7 bases align to TRBD1. Unmatched junction bases numbered 10, after V lost 11 bases and J lost 1 base. Germline assignment: CDR1 LNHDA and CDR2 SQIVND (reference sequence). The CDR3 is made up of 14 amino acids. CDR3 sequence reads: CASAFRDRNTEAFF. For the CDR3, the DNA is TGTGCCTCGGCTTTTAGGGACAGGAACACTGAAGCTTTCTTT.

The J gene is TRBJ1-1, the V gene TRBV29-1; possible D gene TRBD1, 5 bases. The CDR3 length is 12 residues. Germline assignment: CDR1 SQVTM and CDR2 ANQGSEA. Trimming shortened V by 6 bases and J by 7 bases, and 15 bases separated the two germline ends. CDR3 DNA: TGCAGCGTCCCACGGGGGGGATATGAAGCTTTCTTT. Translating gives CSVPRGGYEAFF.

The V call is TRBV5-8, the J call TRBJ1-5; maybe TRBD1 (5 bases). This CDR3 has 12 residues. CDR1 and CDR2 from the germline V gene are SGHTS and YDEGEE. The germline V and J ends were trimmed by 3 bases and 15 bases, with 16 bases remaining between them. The CDR3 coding sequence is TGTGCCAGCAGCTGGGGTGGGGACTCGCGGCATTTT. Its translation is CASSWGGDSRHF.

The rearrangement links TRBV15 to TRBJ2-5; D might be TRBD1 (6 bases). Germline V gives CDR1 LNHNV, CDR2 YYDKDF (reference sequence). This CDR3 spans 13 amino acids. Trimming removed 3 bases from V and 11 bases from J, with 16 bases in between. CDR3 nucleotide sequence: TGTGCCACCAGCAGCAGGGGTCTATATGAGCAGTACTTC. It translates to CATSSRGLYEQYF.

This chain links TRBV5-1 with TRBJ2-7, with 10 bases matching TRBD2. CDR1 SGHRS and CDR2 YFSETQ come from the germline V gene. This CDR3 region has 15 residues. V lost 0 bases and J lost 5; bases outside the gene matches: 5. CDR3 sequence (DNA): TGCGCCAGCAGCTTGGCTAGTCTAGCGGGGGACGAGCAGTACTTC. Translation gives CASSLASLAGDEQYF.

The chain uses TRBV10-2 and TRBJ2-2; D is unresolved. The CDR3 extends over 14 amino acids. Germline CDR1 is WSHSY and CDR2 is SAAADI. Between the trimmed V and J ends, which lost 6 bases and 3 bases, there was a span of 11 bases. Written as DNA, the CDR3 is TGCGCCAGCAGGATGAACACCGACACCGGGGAGCTGTTTTTT. Translation: CASRMNTDTGELFF.

Concerning this clone: Sequence at one end of the junction differs from germline and may be a read error. This CDR3 reads CASSLRRGRF. Written as DNA, the CDR3 is TGTGCCAGCAGCTTGAGGCGGGGGAGGTTC. The chain has TRBV5-4 and TRBJ2-7; 7 nucleotides line up with TRBD2. CDR1 and CDR2 from the germline V gene are SGHNT and YYREEE (reference sequence). The CDR3 is 10 amino acids.

V usage is TRBV6-1 and J usage is TRBJ2-7, with 8 bases aligning to TRBD2. The CDR3 loop spans 13 amino acids. The J segment lost 4 bases and the V segment lost 8 bases, leaving 7 bases of the junction unmatched. Germline CDR1 is MNHNS and CDR2 is SASEGT. DNA of the CDR3: TGTGCCAGCGTAGCGGGGCACCTTTACGAGCAGTACTTC. Translated, it gives CASVAGHLYEQYF.

This clone showed up just a few times. V and J are TRBV5-1 and TRBJ2-7; the D gene is possibly TRBD2 (5 bases). With 4 bases removed from V and 5 bases from J, the gap between germline ends came to 13 bases. Per germline, CDR1 SGHRS and CDR2 YFSETQ. The CDR3 totals 13 residues. The CDR3: CASSPPPGNEQYF. As DNA, the CDR3 is TGCGCCAGCAGCCCTCCTCCGGGGAACGAGCAGTACTTC.

This clone showed up just once. This chain uses TRBV28 with TRBJ2-7; the D gene is possibly TRBD2 (5 bases). This CDR3 is built from 14 residues. Germline lookup yields CDR1 MDHEN and CDR2 SYDVKM. Trimming shortened V by 6 bases and J by 0 bases, and 12 bases separated the two germline ends. CDR3 nucleotide sequence: TGTGCCAGCAGCAAGCGGAGGCGCTCCTACGAGCAGTACTTC. Translation: CASSKRRRSYEQYF.

This clone was seen a few times. This chain connects TRBV6-6 to TRBJ2-7; D is possibly TRBD1 (6 bases). Germline CDR1 is MNHNY and CDR2 is SVGAGI (reference sequence). Trimming left V 6 bases short and J 4 bases short, with 19 bases between. The CDR3 runs to 15 residues. The CDR3 is CASSLTGFGGYEQYF. In DNA, the CDR3 is TGTGCCAGCAGCCTTACAGGGTTTGGTGGATACGAGCAGTACTTC.